This TCR beta chain derives from a study of CD8 T cell repertoires and HIV-1 epitope variants. The wider study: Epitopes were three Gag families plus Nef HW9 and YT9.

Germline values: CDR1 LNHDA, CDR2 SQIVND (reference sequence). V was clipped by 3 bases and J by 9 bases, with 12 bases between them. The CDR3 is 13 amino acids. As regards this clone: Its antigen is not known.

Here immunoSEQ multiplex PCR was the method, and the copy in TCRdb shows in-frame clones only, minus some. Of around 7,000 clones in the sample, 60% to 70% were seen once. The sequencing input was cultured CD8+ T cells derived from PBMCs. The source of this sequence is a male donor with HIV. The V and J genes are TRBV19 and TRBJ2-1, with D tentatively TRBD1 (5 bases). The chain's CDR3 is CASSIDPQGEQFF. CDR3 nucleotide sequence: TGTGCCAGTAGTATCGACCCTCAGGGTGAGCAGTTCTTC.